This entry concerns a single T cell receptor beta chain. Antigen specificity is unknown. This sample stems from a study of shared clonotypes between healthy human individuals. Regarding the study as a whole: Large depth notwithstanding, sorted-subset sequencing proved incomplete by rarefaction.

TCRdb's copy holds only in-frame clones and misses some; the assay was immunoSEQ multiplex PCR. Of roughly 1,000,000 clones in the sample, 70% to 80% were seen once. This CDR3 is 15 amino acids long. CDR1 and CDR2 (germline): SGHRS, YFSETQ. The V segment lost 0 bases and the J segment 7 bases; nucleotides outside the gene matches: 6. This chain joins TRBV5-1 and TRBJ2-1; 8 bases fit TRBD2. This clonotype originated in a man aged 18-30 years in good health. Some clones in this sample may be carry-over from other donors' samples. Sequenced material: memory CD4+ T cells from PBMCs. Subset denoted: CD45RA-negative fraction. CDR3 DNA sequence: TGCGCCAGCAGCTTGGGACTCCCGGGAGGGAATGAGCAGTTCTTC. Protein product: CASSLGLPGGNEQFF.